Below, 18 T cell receptor beta chains from the same sample are listed, as sequenced in a study of tumor-infiltrating lymphocytes in primary liver carcinoma. A primer in the constant region served to generate TCR beta cDNA from 500 to 600 ng of total RNA. Three rounds of nested multiplex PCR with slightly modified ARM-PCR produced TCR beta libraries. Primers for the first two PCR rounds were TRBV1-TRBV30 forward primers and a C-beta reverse primer (around 10 cycles per round). TCRdb used MiXCR to reprocess the multiplex PCR reads, holding one entry per CDR3 protein. The table records 310,000 or so distinct CDR3 sequences, almost 65% of them present only once. The source of the blood RNA was unsorted whole blood, and germline DNA was extracted as well. The material sequenced was peripheral blood. These receptors all stem from a man in his forties with primary liver carcinoma and hepatitis B virus infection.

On this clonotype itself: The final CDR3 position lacks the conserved phenylalanine or tryptophan, pointing to a likely read error. V is TRBV11-2 and J is TRBJ2-7, with D maybe TRBD2 (6 bases). The J call may be wrong; the DNA end is better matched by TRBJ2-1. Germline V CDR1 and CDR2: SGHAT, FQNNGV. The CDR3 covers 14 residues. The chain's CDR3 is CASSLQDYTNEQFL. DNA for the CDR3: TGTGCCAGCAGCCTCCAGGACTACACCAATGAGCAGTTCCTC.

Note on this clonotype: At one of its ends the junction is not consistent with the germline gene, which may arise from a read error. The chain joins TRBV28 to TRBJ1-5; no definite D call. The CDR3 has 14 residues. Germline values: CDR1 MDHEN, CDR2 SYDVKM. CDR3 sequence reads: CASSSQNSNQPRHF. The CDR3 DNA reads TGTGCCAGCAGTTCCCAGAATAGCAATCAGCCCCGGCATTTT.

Concerning this clonotype itself: It may be a read error: a sequence one base away is much more abundant. The chain carries TRBV14 and TRBJ1-2, with no clear D. Germline CDR1 and CDR2: SGHDN and FVKESK. This CDR3 has 13 amino acids. The CDR3 spells CASGQEFQSGYTF. Here the CDR3 DNA reads TGTGCCAGCGGCCAAGAATTCCAGAGCGGCTACACCTTC.

Remarks on this clonotype: A clone one base away is much larger, so this may be a read error. This CDR3 fails to terminate in the conserved phenylalanine or tryptophan, so it likely reflects a read error. J is TRBJ2-2 and V is TRBV6-5, with D unclear. Trimming pared 2 bases from V and 2 bases from J, leaving 15 bases between. CDR1 is MNHEY and CDR2 is SVGAGI in the germline V gene. The CDR3 has 17 amino acids. The CDR3 reads CASSYPPSRGNTGELFS. CDR3 DNA sequence: TGTGCCAGCAGTTACCCTCCCTCAAGAGGCAACACCGGGGAGCTGTTTTCT.

The chain employs TRBV5-1 and TRBJ2-7, with D perhaps matching TRBD1 (7 bases). Trimming cost V 0 bases and J 2 bases, with 12 bases left between them. The CDR3 extends over 15 amino acids. CDR1 and CDR2 (germline): SGHRS, YFSETQ. CDR3 in DNA: TGCGCCAGCAGCTTGGCAGGGGGGAAGCCCTACGAGCAGTACTTC. It translates to CASSLAGGKPYEQYF.

The J gene is TRBJ2-7, the V gene TRBV7-9; unclear D gene. V was trimmed by 5 bases and J by 2 bases, leaving 13 bases between them. The CDR3 sequence is 14 residues long. CDR1 and CDR2 (germline): SEHNR, FQNEAQ (reference sequence). The CDR3 DNA reads as TGTGCCAGCAGCCCGCCTATTAGCCCCTACGAGCAGTACTTC. Protein sequence: CASSPPISPYEQYF.

The sample holds many counts of this clonotype. The rearrangement links TRBV6-6 to TRBJ2-7; 13 nucleotides match TRBD2. This CDR3 region has 13 residues. V lost 8 bases and J lost 2; bases outside the gene matches: 0. Germline V gene lookup returns CDR1 MNHNY and CDR2 SVGAGI (reference sequence). CDR3 amino acids: CASGLAGAYEQYF. The CDR3, as DNA: TGTGCCAGCGGACTAGCGGGAGCCTACGAGCAGTACTTC.

In nucleotides, the CDR3 is TGTGCCAGCCGCACACACATCGGGACAGGGGACACGGTTGGGGCCAACGTCCTGACTTTC. Its translation is CASRTHIGTGDTVGANVLTF. The chain has TRBV5-5 and TRBJ2-6; TRBD1 aligns across 10 bases. The CDR3 loop spans 20 amino acids. V was pared by 7 bases and J by 3 bases, with 19 bases of the junction left unmatched. Germline lookup yields CDR1 SGHKS and CDR2 YYEKEE (reference sequence). Together with reference TRBV5-5 and TRBJ2-6, the CDR3 gives the full variable domain: DAGVTQSPTHLIKTRGQQVTLRCSPISGHKSVSWYQQVLGQGPQFIFQYYEKEERGRGNFPDRFSARQFPNYSSELNVNALLLGDSALYLCASRTHIGTGDTVGANVLTFGAGSRLTVL.

As for this clonotype: A much more abundant neighbour one base away suggests this may be a read error. A read error is likely, as this CDR3 ends without the conserved phenylalanine or tryptophan. The J gene is TRBJ2-7, the V gene TRBV6-6; D is unclear. With 8 bases removed from V and 0 bases from J, the gap between germline ends came to 11 bases. The germline CDR1 and CDR2 sequences are MNHNY and SVGAGI (reference sequence). This CDR3 is built from 13 residues. The CDR3 bases are TGTGCCAGCCACCCGGCAGACTCCTACGAGCAGTACTAC. Protein sequence: CASHPADSYEQYY.

V and J are TRBV6-2 or TRBV6-3 and TRBJ2-1; 9 nucleotides align to TRBD1. Germline V gene lookup returns CDR1 MNHEY and CDR2 SVGEGT. J lost 8 bases, V lost 2 bases, and 4 bases had no gene match. This CDR3 spans 14 amino acids. CDR3 nucleotide sequence: TGTGCCAGCAGTTACCGGGACAGGGAACATGAGCAGTTCTTC. Translating gives CASSYRDREHEQFF.

Of note for this clonotype: A much more abundant neighbour one base away suggests this may be a read error. The gene calls are TRBV6-1 and TRBJ2-7; 7 bases agree with TRBD1. Germline CDR1 and CDR2: MNHNS and SASEGT. CDR3 size: 14 residues. The CDR3 here is CVSSESVTGYEQYF. CDR3 DNA sequence: TGTGTCAGCAGTGAATCGGTGACAGGGTACGAGCAGTACTTC.

As concerns this clonotype: The CDR3 end shows no conserved phenylalanine or tryptophan, and so a read error is likely. The V and J genes are TRBV6-1 and TRBJ1-4; 9 bases fit TRBD1. CDR1 MNHNS and CDR2 SASEGT come from the germline V gene. V was pared by 4 bases and J by 7 bases, with 7 bases of the junction left unmatched. CDR3 length equals 15 residues. Here the CDR3 DNA reads TGTGCCAGCAGTGGACCGGGACAGGGCCGTGAAAAACTGTTTTCT. Translation gives CASSGPGQGREKLFS.

This clonotype was detected a few times. CDR3: CATDEHATNTGELFF. Written as DNA, the CDR3 is TGTGCCACCGACGAACACGCAACGAACACCGGGGAGCTGTTTTTT. The chain combines TRBV7-9 with TRBJ2-2; D is uncertain. Germline V gene sequence: CDR1 SEHNR, CDR2 FQNEAQ (reference sequence). There are 15 residues in the CDR3. V lost 10 bases to trimming and J lost 0 bases, with 15 bases between them. The full variable domain, its missing parts supplied by reference TRBV7-9 and TRBJ2-2, is DTGVSQNPRHKITKRGQNVTFRCDPISEHNRLYWYRQTLGQGPEFLTYFQNEAQLEKSRLLSDRFSAERPKGSFSTLEIQRTEQGDSAMYLCATDEHATNTGELFFGEGSRLTVL.

On this clonotype: An end of the junction differs from the germline gene, which may be a read error. The rearrangement uses TRBV11-2 and TRBJ2-3; D is undetermined. The CDR3 runs 12 residues. Germline V gene data show CDR1 as SGHAT and CDR2 as FQNNGV. In DNA form, the CDR3 reads TGTGCCAGCAGCTTGGACCAAGAGGCCCAGTACTTT. Translation gives CASSLDQEAQYF.

A note on this clonotype: Germline is not matched at one junction end, which may reflect a read error. The rearrangement joins TRBV20-1 to TRBJ2-7, with a weak D call TRBD2 (6 bases). Germline V lookup: CDR1 DFQATT, CDR2 SNEGSKA (reference sequence). The length of the CDR3 is 14 residues. The CDR3 nucleotides read TGCAGTGCTATTTCGGGACTCCCGGGATACGAGCGGTACTTC. Amino acids: CSAISGLPGYERYF.

Many counts were recorded for this clonotype. The chain is built from TRBV11-1 and TRBJ2-1, with D perhaps matching TRBD2 (5 bases). The CDR3 loop spans 15 amino acids. V gave up 1 base and J gave up 4 bases, with 11 bases separating them. Germline-derived CDR1 and CDR2 are SGHAT and FQDESV (reference sequence). CDR3 in DNA: TGTGCCAGCAGCTTAGATACTAGTCGATACAATGAGCAGTTCTTC. As protein: CASSLDTSRYNEQFF.

This chain uses TRBV30 with TRBJ1-1, with D tentatively TRBD1 (6 bases). V lost 3 bases, J lost 4 bases, and 12 bases lay in between. The CDR3 length is 13 residues. Per germline, CDR1 GTSNPN and CDR2 SVGIG (reference sequence). The DNA of the CDR3 is TGTGCCTGGAGGGCACAGGGAGGCACTGAAGCTTTCTTT. Protein sequence: CAWRAQGGTEAFF.

To note about this clonotype: Being one base from a much bigger clone, this may be a read error. The chain couples TRBV6-6 to TRBJ2-3, with D tentatively TRBD2 (6 bases). The CDR3 extends over 15 amino acids. Trimming took off 7 bases at V and 2 bases at J, with 16 bases between the two ends. CDR1 and CDR2 from the germline V gene are MNHNY and SVGAGI (reference sequence). The CDR3 sequence: CASIQRLAPTDTQYF. The CDR3 region has the DNA TGTGCCAGCATCCAGAGGCTAGCGCCCACAGATACGCAGTATTTT.